The 23 T cell receptor beta chains listed next were all sequenced from one sample in a study of neurological immune-mediated disorders. TCRdb used MiXCR to reprocess the 5' RACE reads, holding one entry per CDR3 protein. The sample comprises tens of thousands of distinct CDR3 sequences, 3% to 4% of which are singletons, and around 2.1% rests with the top ten. The sample was PBMCs. All receptors come from a woman between 50 and 59 years old with multiple sclerosis.

This clonotype has ten or more counts. This sequence may be a read error, since a much larger clone differs from it by one base. The V call is TRBV12-3 or TRBV12-4, the J call TRBJ2-1; D is undetermined. The V end was cut by 1 base, the J end by 7 bases, with 17 bases between. The CDR3 has 16 amino acids. The CDR3 DNA follows: TGTGCCAGCAGTTTAGGCAGTTCTAGAGGCCTTAATGAGCAGTTCTTC. Its protein product is CASSLGSSRGLNEQFF.

The chain links TRBV10-3 to TRBJ2-1; TRBD2 matches at 10 bases. The germline V gene encodes CDR1 ENHRY and CDR2 SYGVKD. Trimming at V came to 0 bases and at J to 6 bases, leaving 5 bases not matched to a gene. The CDR3 is made up of 16 amino acids. CDR3 loop: CAISESASGSGNEQFF. CDR3 nucleotides: TGTGCCATCAGTGAGTCAGCTAGCGGGAGTGGCAATGAGCAGTTCTTC.

In its sample, this clonotype was seen many times. V and J are TRBV20-1 and TRBJ1-2; D unclear. The CDR3 has 14 amino acids. The germline V gene encodes CDR1 DFQATT and CDR2 SNEGSKA (reference sequence). Trimming stripped 0 bases from V and 5 bases from J, with 13 bases between. DNA for the CDR3: TGCAGTGCTAGAGATATGGGGTCCTCGTATGGCTACACCTTC. Its translation is CSARDMGSSYGYTF.

This clonotype was seen ten or more times. The J gene is TRBJ1-1, the V gene TRBV5-6; D not certain. The CDR3 is 13 residues long. V dropped 0 bases and J dropped 6 bases, with 9 bases sitting between them. CDR1 and CDR2 (germline): SGHDT, YYEEEE. This chain's CDR3 is CASSLAMEAEAFF. CDR3 DNA sequence: TGTGCCAGCAGCTTGGCCATGGAGGCTGAAGCTTTCTTT.

This clonotype was seen at least ten times. The chain couples TRBV7-8 to TRBJ1-2; 9 bases fit TRBD1. Germline V CDR1 and CDR2: SGHVS, FQNEAQ. V gave up 5 bases and J gave up 7 bases; unmatched junction bases: 5. The CDR3 covers 13 residues. The CDR3 spells CASSTDRGSGYTF. In nucleotides, the CDR3 is TGTGCCAGCAGCACGGACAGGGGTAGTGGCTACACCTTC.

This clonotype was found many times. V and J are TRBV29-1 and TRBJ2-3, with D maybe TRBD2 (6 bases). From germline, CDR1 is SQVTM and CDR2 ANQGSEA. The CDR3 length is 14 residues. V dropped 7 bases and J dropped 0 bases, with 14 bases sitting between them. The CDR3 here is CSALLGTSTDTQYF. Written as DNA, the CDR3 is TGCAGCGCCCTATTAGGGACTAGCACAGATACGCAGTATTTT.

This clonotype was recorded a few times. The chain combines TRBV13 with TRBJ2-7, with TRBD2 matching over 12 bases. The CDR3 length is 15 residues. With 5 bases clipped from V and 2 bases from J, the junction kept 4 bases outside the gene matches. In germline, CDR1 is PRHDT, CDR2 FYEKMQ (reference sequence). The CDR3 nucleotides are TGTGCCAGCAGCCGTGCTAGCGGGAGGGCCTACGAGCAGTACTTC. Its translation is CASSRASGRAYEQYF.

Many counts were recorded for this clonotype. J is TRBJ2-3 and V is TRBV20-1; TRBD2 matches at 7 bases. V lost 5 bases, J lost 0 bases, and 11 bases stayed unmatched. The CDR3 runs to 16 residues. Germline lookup yields CDR1 DFQATT and CDR2 SNEGSKA (reference sequence). CDR3 DNA sequence: TGCAGTGCTCATGGACTAGGCGGGAAGAGCACAGATACGCAGTATTTT. Residues: CSAHGLGGKSTDTQYF.

This clonotype has a handful of counts. This chain connects TRBV14 to TRBJ2-5; no firm D call. This CDR3 is 13 amino acids long. From germline, CDR1 is SGHDN and CDR2 FVKESK. Trimming removed 1 base at V and 5 bases at J, with 8 bases between. CDR3 nucleotide sequence: TGTGCCAGCAGCCAAGGTATTGGTGAGACCCAGTACTTC. Protein product: CASSQGIGETQYF.

About this clonotype itself: Since a much larger clone is just one base distant, this may be a read error. The V call is TRBV5-1, the J call TRBJ2-3, with 8 bases that match TRBD1. V trimming: 7 bases; J trimming: 0 bases; junction bases outside the gene matches: 10. The CDR3 consists of 16 residues. Germline V CDR1 and CDR2: SGHRS, YFSETQ. CDR3 protein: CASFAGDRTSTDTQYF. The CDR3 nucleotides are TGCGCCAGCTTCGCCGGGGACAGGACCAGCACAGATACGCAGTATTTT.

A few counts support this clonotype. This chain connects TRBV11-2 to TRBJ2-7, with 8 bases matching TRBD1. Germline V gene sequence: CDR1 SGHAT, CDR2 FQNNGV. CDR3 length: 14 amino acids. V shed 3 bases and J 2 bases; nucleotides not matched to a gene: 3. CDR3 amino acids: CASSFGTGPYEQYF. Written as DNA, the CDR3 is TGTGCCAGCAGCTTCGGGACAGGTCCCTACGAGCAGTACTTC. The complete variable domain, with remaining parts taken from reference TRBV11-2 and TRBJ2-7, reads EAGVAQSPRYKIIEKRQSVAFWCNPISGHATLYWYQQILGQGPKLLIQFQNNGVVDDSQLPKDRFSAERLKGVDSTLKIQPAKLEDSAVYLCASSFGTGPYEQYFGPGTRLTVT.

The sample holds many counts of this clonotype. V usage is TRBV12-3 or TRBV12-4 and J usage is TRBJ1-2; D perhaps matches TRBD1 (5 bases). CDR3 size: 13 residues. V gave up 3 bases and J gave up 6 bases, with 11 bases separating them. The CDR3 coding sequence is TGTGCCAGCAGTTTGGGTCAGGGTGATGGCTACACCTTC. Encoded protein: CASSLGQGDGYTF.

The table lists this clonotype with many counts. The V call is TRBV7-9, the J call TRBJ1-4; maybe TRBD1 (5 bases). Trimming pared 2 bases from V and 6 bases from J, leaving 10 bases between. CDR1 SEHNR and CDR2 FQNEAQ come from the germline V gene (reference sequence). This CDR3 region has 14 residues. The CDR3, as DNA: TGTGCCAGCAGCTTACGCGGGGGTGATGAAAAACTGTTTTTT. Translating it yields CASSLRGGDEKLFF.

Many counts were recorded for this clonotype. The chain recombines TRBV12-3 or TRBV12-4 with TRBJ1-5; 9 positions match TRBD1. Germline trimming cut 4 bases from V and 4 bases from J; bases unmatched to any gene: 5. There are 15 residues in the CDR3. The CDR3 sequence: CASSSGQGENQPQHF. The CDR3 DNA reads as TGTGCCAGCAGTTCGGGACAGGGTGAAAATCAGCCCCAGCATTTT.

Many counts were recorded for this clonotype. The J gene is TRBJ1-1, the V gene TRBV4-3; D unclear. Germline values: CDR1 LGHNA, CDR2 YSLEER. This CDR3 is 13 amino acids long. V lost 0 bases and J lost 1, with 3 bases in between. The CDR3 region is CASSQDPNTEAFF. CDR3 sequence (DNA): TGCGCCAGCAGCCAAGATCCGAACACTGAAGCTTTCTTT.

At least ten counts were recorded for this clonotype. V is TRBV5-1 and J is TRBJ1-4; tentatively, D is TRBD1 (6 bases). The CDR3 totals 14 residues. Germline CDR1 is SGHRS and CDR2 is YFSETQ. V lost 5 bases and J lost 4, with 12 bases in between. This CDR3 reads CASSPGDVNEKLFF. The CDR3 region has the DNA TGCGCCAGCAGTCCAGGGGACGTTAATGAAAAACTGTTTTTT. The variable domain in full, with the rest retrieved from reference TRBV5-1 and TRBJ1-4, is KAGVTQTPRYLIKTRGQQVTLSCSPISGHRSVSWYQQTPGQGLQFLFEYFSETQRNKGNFPGRFSGRQFSNSRSEMNVSTLELGDSALYLCASSPGDVNEKLFFGSGTQLSVL.

CDR3 nucleotides: TGTGCCAGCAGCTTACGTCTAGCGGAACGCTACGAGCAGTACTTC. Encoded protein: CASSLRLAERYEQYF. V is TRBV7-2 and J is TRBJ2-7; 7 bases align to TRBD2. Per the germline V gene, CDR1 is SGHTA and CDR2 is FQGNSA. The CDR3 sequence is 15 residues long. The V segment lost 2 bases and the J segment 3 bases; nucleotides outside the gene matches: 7.

About this clonotype: A read error may produce the germline difference seen at one junction end. This rearrangement joins TRBV29-1 to TRBJ1-5, with 9 bases that match TRBD1. From germline, CDR1 is SQVTM and CDR2 ANQGSEA. The CDR3 is 14 residues long. CDR3 sequence: CSVAETGGEQPQNF. For the CDR3, the DNA is TGCAGCGTCGCCGAGACAGGGGGAGAGCAGCCCCAGAATTTT. Looking up the rest from reference TRBV29-1 and TRBJ1-5 gives the full variable domain: SAVISQKPSRDICQRGTSLTIQCQVDSQVTMMFWYRQQPGQSLTLIATANQGSEATYESGFVIDKFPISRPNLTFSTLTVSNMSPEDSSIYLCSVAETGGEQPQNFGDGTRLSIL.

The V call is TRBV7-2, the J call TRBJ1-6; D remains unclear. Germline CDR1 is SGHTA and CDR2 is FQGNSA. The CDR3 loop spans 12 amino acids. Between the trimmed V and J ends, which lost 3 bases and 9 bases, there was a span of 6 bases. The CDR3 spells CASSFGVSPLHF. The CDR3 DNA is TGTGCCAGCAGCTTCGGGGTTTCACCCCTCCACTTT.

The V gene is TRBV6-6, the J gene TRBJ2-1, with TRBD1 matching 11 bases. The CDR3 covers 14 residues. The germline V gene has CDR1 MNHNY and CDR2 SVGAGI (reference sequence). V shed 6 bases, J shed 7 bases, and the junction held 5 bases outside the gene matches. CDR3 residues: CASSIGTGGNEQFF. The CDR3 nucleotides read TGTGCCAGCAGCATCGGGACAGGGGGAAATGAGCAGTTCTTC.

This clonotype was seen ten or more times. This chain uses TRBV5-1 with TRBJ1-6; D unresolved. The CDR3 is 13 amino acids. V was cut by 0 bases and J by 8 bases, with 6 bases left in between. Germline values: CDR1 SGHRS, CDR2 YFSETQ. This CDR3 is CASSLVRYSPLHF. In nucleotides, the CDR3 is TGCGCCAGCAGCTTGGTCCGGTATTCACCCCTCCACTTT. Looking up the rest from reference TRBV5-1 and TRBJ1-6 gives the full variable domain: KAGVTQTPRYLIKTRGQQVTLSCSPISGHRSVSWYQQTPGQGLQFLFEYFSETQRNKGNFPGRFSGRQFSNSRSEMNVSTLELGDSALYLCASSLVRYSPLHFGNGTRLTVT.

This clonotype has at least ten counts. The V and J genes are TRBV4-3 and TRBJ2-1; D is possibly TRBD1 (5 bases). This CDR3 has 15 residues. The ends were cut back, 4 bases at V and 8 bases at J, with 18 bases in the middle. Germline values: CDR1 LGHNA, CDR2 YSLEER. CDR3 nucleotide sequence: TGCGCCAGCAGCCTAGAGGCCAGGCAGGGCGATGAGCAGTTCTTC. Its protein product is CASSLEARQGDEQFF.

This clonotype was counted a single time. The chain is built from TRBV5-1 and TRBJ2-5; possible D gene TRBD1, 5 bases. The CDR3 is 15 amino acids. With 0 bases removed from V and 6 bases from J, the gap between germline ends came to 15 bases. Germline values: CDR1 SGHRS, CDR2 YFSETQ. The CDR3 here is CASSLDLAGPQTQYF. CDR3 coding DNA: TGCGCCAGCAGCTTGGATTTGGCAGGGCCCCAGACCCAGTACTTC. Full variable domain (remainder filled in from reference TRBV5-1 and TRBJ2-5): KAGVTQTPRYLIKTRGQQVTLSCSPISGHRSVSWYQQTPGQGLQFLFEYFSETQRNKGNFPGRFSGRQFSNSRSEMNVSTLELGDSALYLCASSLDLAGPQTQYFGPGTRLLVL.